What follows are 4 T cell receptor beta chains derived from one specimen sequenced in a study of blood T cell repertoires in COVID-19. Assay used: immunoSEQ multiplex PCR; TCRdb lists only in-frame clones, some missing. Of 400,000 to 550,000 clones in the sample, roughly 90% were seen once. Input material: peripheral blood. These receptor sequences come from a woman aged 30 to 39 with acute or convalescent COVID-19.

The V and J genes are TRBV19 and TRBJ1-3; 7 bases are a match to TRBD1. The trim removed 8 bases at V and 2 bases at J, leaving 6 bases unmatched. The CDR3 extends over 14 amino acids. Germline V gene sequence: CDR1 LNHDA, CDR2 SQIVND (reference sequence). This CDR3 is CASAQGETGNTIYF. The CDR3 region has the DNA TGTGCCAGTGCTCAGGGGGAAACTGGAAACACCATATATTTT. Supplemented by reference TRBV19 and TRBJ1-3, the full variable domain reads DGGITQSPKYLFRKEGQNVTLSCEQNLNHDAMYWYRQDPGQGLRLIYYSQIVNDFQKGDIAEGYSVSREKKESFPLTVTSAQKNPTAFYLCASAQGETGNTIYFGEGSWLTVV.

This clone was observed a few times. The CDR3 loop reads CASRAGYSFF. CDR3 DNA: TGTGCCAGCAGGGCAGGGTACTCTTTCTTT. This chain joins TRBV2 and TRBJ1-1; D is perhaps TRBD1 (5 bases). The CDR3 covers 10 residues. The ends were cut back, 6 bases at V and 12 bases at J, with 11 bases in the middle. Germline CDR1 is SNHLY and CDR2 is FYNNEI.

This chain uses TRBV21-1 with TRBJ2-7; the table calls TRBD1, which could not be checked here. TRBV21-1 is tagged as a pseudogene. The CDR3 loop spans 17 amino acids. CDR3: CASSKTGTEFGGYEQYF. The DNA for the CDR3 is TGTGCCAGCAGCAAAACCGGGACAGAGTTCGGGGGCTACGAGCAGTACTTC.

The chain carries TRBV2 and TRBJ1-6, with a possible D match to TRBD1 (5 bases). Trimming stripped 6 bases from V and 10 bases from J, with 19 bases between. Germline V gives CDR1 SNHLY, CDR2 FYNNEI. The CDR3 is 15 residues long. The CDR3 protein is CASSDRQGRGSPLHF. CDR3 coding DNA: TGTGCCAGCAGCGATCGGCAGGGAAGAGGATCACCCCTCCACTTT.